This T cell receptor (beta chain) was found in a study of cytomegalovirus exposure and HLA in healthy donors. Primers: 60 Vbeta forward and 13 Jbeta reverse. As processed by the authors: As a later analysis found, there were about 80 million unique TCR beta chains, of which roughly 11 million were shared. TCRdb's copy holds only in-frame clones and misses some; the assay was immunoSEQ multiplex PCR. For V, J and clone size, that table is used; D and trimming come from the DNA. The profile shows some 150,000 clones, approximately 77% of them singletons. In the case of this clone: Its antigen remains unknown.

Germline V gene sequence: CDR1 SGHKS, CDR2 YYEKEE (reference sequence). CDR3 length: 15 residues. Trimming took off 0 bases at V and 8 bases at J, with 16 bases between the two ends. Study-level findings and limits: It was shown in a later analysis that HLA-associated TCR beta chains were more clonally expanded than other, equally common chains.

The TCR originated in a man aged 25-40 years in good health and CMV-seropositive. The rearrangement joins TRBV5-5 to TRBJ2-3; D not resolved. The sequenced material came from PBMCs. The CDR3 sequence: CASSLGDTDMGTQYF. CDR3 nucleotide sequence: TGTGCCAGCAGCTTGGGAGACACGGATATGGGTACGCAGTATTTT.